This is a list of T cell receptor beta chains from one sample in a study of T cells in Graves' hyperthyroidism and ophthalmopathy. TCRdb reprocessed the multiplex PCR reads with MiXCR, giving one entry per CDR3 protein. The table lists about 150,000 distinct CDR3 sequences, roughly a fifth of them singletons, with around 69% in the top ten. The specimen sequenced was blood. These receptors came from a woman in her forties or fifties with Graves' hyperthyroidism that later progressed to Graves' ophthalmopathy. Each CDR3 is given with its conserved first and last residue. A D gene is named only where the DNA matches it firmly. Clone size is not always given. Where it is, it says once, few, many or a class for expanded clones.

D gene: TRBD2
J gene: TRBJ2-7
V gene: TRBV6-5
clone size: many
CDR3 protein: CASSYLAGRSSYEQYF
CDR3 DNA: TGTGCCAGCAGTTACTTAGCGGGTAGAAGCTCCTACGAGCAGTACTTC

D gene: .
J gene: TRBJ1-1
V gene: TRBV28
clone size: .
CDR3 protein: CASSEGDRISEAFF
CDR3 DNA: TGTGCCAGCAGTGAGGGAGATAGAATATCTGAAGCTTTCTTT

D gene: TRBD2
J gene: TRBJ2-3
V gene: TRBV3-1
clone size: once
CDR3 protein: CASSQGLAGVDTQYF
CDR3 DNA: TGTGCCAGCAGCCAAGGACTAGCGGGAGTGGATACGCAGTATTTT

D gene: .
J gene: TRBJ1-1
V gene: TRBV19
clone size: .
CDR3 protein: CASTLHWNTEAFF
CDR3 DNA: TGTGCCAGTACCCTGCATTGGAACACTGAAGCTTTCTTT

D gene: TRBD1
J gene: TRBJ1-4
V gene: TRBV2
clone size: .
CDR3 protein: CAIRVGRIQQGTNEKLFF
CDR3 DNA: TGTGCCATAAGAGTAGGTCGGATACAACAGGGGACTAATGAAAAACTGTTTTTT

D gene: .
J gene: TRBJ2-1
V gene: TRBV3-1
clone size: many
CDR3 protein: CASSRSISEQFF
CDR3 DNA: TGTGCCAGCAGCCGCAGCATAAGTGAGCAGTTCTTC

D gene: .
J gene: TRBJ2-2
V gene: TRBV6-1
clone size: .
CDR3 protein: CASTLFSRANTGELFF
CDR3 DNA: TGTGCCAGCACCCTTTTTAGTAGGGCGAACACCGGGGAGCTGTTTTTT

D gene: .
J gene: TRBJ1-1
V gene: TRBV7-2
clone size: many
CDR3 protein: CASSLWENTEAFF
CDR3 DNA: TGTGCCAGCAGCTTATGGGAGAACACTGAAGCTTTCTTT

D gene: .
J gene: TRBJ1-2
V gene: TRBV5-1
clone size: many
CDR3 protein: CATRTGNYGYTF
CDR3 DNA: TGCGCCACCAGGACGGGCAACTATGGCTACACCTTC

D gene: .
J gene: TRBJ2-1
V gene: TRBV20-1
clone size: many
CDR3 protein: CSARDQSRGNGEQFF
CDR3 DNA: TGCAGTGCTAGAGATCAGTCTAGGGGCAATGGTGAGCAGTTCTTC

D gene: TRBD1
J gene: TRBJ2-4
V gene: TRBV2
clone size: many
CDR3 protein: CASRRQGFIQYF
CDR3 DNA: TGTGCCAGCAGGAGACAGGGGTTCATTCAGTACTTC

D gene: .
J gene: TRBJ1-5
V gene: TRBV18
clone size: many
CDR3 protein: CASSPQAGPNQPQHF
CDR3 DNA: TGTGCCAGCTCACCGCAAGCGGGCCCCAATCAGCCCCAGCATTTT

D gene: .
J gene: TRBJ2-7
V gene: TRBV28
clone size: many
CDR3 protein: CASSLDGRSSYEQYF
CDR3 DNA: TGTGCCAGCAGTTTAGACGGCAGAAGCTCCTACGAGCAGTACTTC

D gene: TRBD1
J gene: TRBJ1-1
V gene: TRBV30
clone size: .
CDR3 protein: CAWTDRGRAFF
CDR3 DNA: TGTGCCTGGACCGACAGGGGGCGAGCTTTCTTT

D gene: .
J gene: TRBJ1-5
V gene: TRBV10-3
clone size: many
CDR3 protein: CAISRAGNQPQHF
CDR3 DNA: TGTGCCATCAGTAGGGCGGGCAATCAGCCCCAGCATTTT

D gene: .
J gene: TRBJ1-2
V gene: TRBV19
clone size: few
CDR3 protein: CASRTGTTRGYTF
CDR3 DNA: TGTGCCAGTAGAACCGGGACGACCCGTGGCTACACCTTC

D gene: TRBD2
J gene: TRBJ2-1
V gene: TRBV5-6
clone size: many
CDR3 protein: CASSFWTSGRRLYNEQFF
CDR3 DNA: TGTGCCAGCAGCTTCTGGACTAGCGGGAGGCGGCTCTACAATGAGCAGTTCTTC